This T cell receptor (beta chain) was recovered during a study of blood T cell repertoires in COVID-19 (dated by TCRdb to the early 2020s). For the wider study: Samples from collaborators originated in the United States, Italy and Spain and spanned both the acute and convalescent phases of COVID-19. The prospective study material was composed of cDNA or gDNA derived from T cells, B-cell-depleted T cells, or PBMCs. Deeply sampled blood TCRbeta repertoires from subjects exposed to, actively infected with, or recovered from COVID-19 were included in the dataset. A freely available public database, intended as a resource for researchers studying the immune response to SARS-CoV-2, is where the repertoires were released. Samples were obtained from the ongoing ImmuneRACE study (first 160 participants) and from about 1,300 subjects provided by 6 global collaborators. The sample metadata nearly always contained a de-identified subject ID, COVID-19 status, age in years and sex. Where available, HLA class I and class II types were obtained from metadata supplied by the sample provider rather than from assay-based typing.

Another Seattle source contributed samples from volunteer blood donors who had recovered from COVID-19. The collaborating institutions used their own protocols to collect whole blood in K2EDTA tubes. For TCRbeta analysis, collaborator samples were shipped as frozen whole blood, as isolated PBMCs, or as DNA extracted from either sample type. TCRbeta CDR3 regions were amplified from genomic DNA using the immunoSEQ Assay, a bias-controlled multiplex PCR. Concerning the study's data processing: Nucleated cell counts per sample were estimated from amplification of reference gene primers within the assay. To quantify the absolute abundance of each unique TCRbeta CDR3 rearrangement, sequence reads were collapsed and filtered. For each sample, productive Simpson clonality was calculated as the square root of Simpson's diversity index over productive rearrangements. TCRdb retrieved this table from immuneACCESS and kept in-frame rearrangements only. Not all clones are present; in checked studies, unresolved V genes account for under half, and no reason is known for the remainder. The V and J calls and the clone size are those of that table, but D and trimming were determined from the DNA. This sample is represented by under 300,000 clones; nearly 90% of them were singletons. In total, the top ten clones hold 2% to 2.5% of the sample.

On this clone itself: The target of this receptor is not known. Relative to the germline gene, one junction end is altered; a read error may explain this. The sample contains more than one DNA sequence encoding this CDR3.

Overall results and qualifications from the work: The amount of clinical and demographic metadata varied by source and participant and was provided uncurated.

CDR1 and CDR2 were assigned from the germline V gene (reference sequence) as LNHDA and SQIVND. The CDR3 starts with the cysteine, ends with the phenylalanine, and has 11 residues. The sequence is cut down to CDR3 DNA, 33 bases in frame from base 1. Recombination connected TRBV19 to TRBJ2-3; the D gene remains uncertain. Specimen: peripheral blood. The sequence was obtained from a woman in her thirties or forties who had recovered from COVID-19. The nucleotides are TGTGCCAGTAGCATAGCTGATACGCAGTATTTT. It encodes CASSIADTQYF.